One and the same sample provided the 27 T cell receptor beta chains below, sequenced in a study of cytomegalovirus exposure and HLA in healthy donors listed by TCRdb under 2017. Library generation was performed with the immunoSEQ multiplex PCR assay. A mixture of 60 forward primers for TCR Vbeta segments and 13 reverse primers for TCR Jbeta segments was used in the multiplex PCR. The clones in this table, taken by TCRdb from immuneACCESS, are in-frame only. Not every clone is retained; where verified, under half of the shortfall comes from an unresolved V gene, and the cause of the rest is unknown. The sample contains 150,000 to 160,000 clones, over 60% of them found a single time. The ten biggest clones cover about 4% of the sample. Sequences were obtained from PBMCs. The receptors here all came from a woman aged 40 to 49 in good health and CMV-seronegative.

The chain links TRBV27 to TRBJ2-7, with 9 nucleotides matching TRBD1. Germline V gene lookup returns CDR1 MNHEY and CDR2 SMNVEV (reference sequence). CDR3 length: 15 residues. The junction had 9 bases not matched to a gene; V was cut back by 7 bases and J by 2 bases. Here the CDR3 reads CASIPLGQGPYEQYF. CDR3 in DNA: TGTGCCAGCATCCCCCTGGGACAGGGCCCCTACGAGCAGTACTTC.

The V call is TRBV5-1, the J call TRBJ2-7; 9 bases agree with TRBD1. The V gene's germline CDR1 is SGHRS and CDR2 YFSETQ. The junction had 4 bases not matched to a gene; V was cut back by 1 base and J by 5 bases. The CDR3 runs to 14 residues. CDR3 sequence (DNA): TGCGCCAGCAGCTTGACAGGGGGCTTCGACGAGCAGTACTTC. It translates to CASSLTGGFDEQYF.

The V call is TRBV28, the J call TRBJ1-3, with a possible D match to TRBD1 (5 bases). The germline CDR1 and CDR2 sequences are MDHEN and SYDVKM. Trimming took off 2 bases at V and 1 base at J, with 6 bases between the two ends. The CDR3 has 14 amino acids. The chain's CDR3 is CASSLGGSGNTIYF. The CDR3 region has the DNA TGTGCCAGCAGTTTAGGGGGGTCTGGAAACACCATATATTTT. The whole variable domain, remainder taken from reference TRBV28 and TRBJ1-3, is DVKVTQSSRYLVKRTGEKVFLECVQDMDHENMFWYRQDPGLGLRLIYFSYDVKMKEKGDIPEGYSVSREKKERFSLILESASTNQTSMYLCASSLGGSGNTIYFGEGSWLTVV.

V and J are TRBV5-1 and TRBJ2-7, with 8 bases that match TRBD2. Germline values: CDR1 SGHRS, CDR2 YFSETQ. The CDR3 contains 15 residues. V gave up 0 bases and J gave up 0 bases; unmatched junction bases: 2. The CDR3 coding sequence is TGCGCCAGCAGCTTGGCGACTAGCGTCTCCTACGAGCAGTACTTC. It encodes CASSLATSVSYEQYF.

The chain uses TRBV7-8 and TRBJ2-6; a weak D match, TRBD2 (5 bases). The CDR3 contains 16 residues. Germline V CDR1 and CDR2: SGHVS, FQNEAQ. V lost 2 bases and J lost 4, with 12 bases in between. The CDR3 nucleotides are TGTGCCAGCAGCTTACCCGGGGTAACCGGGGCCAACGTCCTGACTTTC. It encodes CASSLPGVTGANVLTF.

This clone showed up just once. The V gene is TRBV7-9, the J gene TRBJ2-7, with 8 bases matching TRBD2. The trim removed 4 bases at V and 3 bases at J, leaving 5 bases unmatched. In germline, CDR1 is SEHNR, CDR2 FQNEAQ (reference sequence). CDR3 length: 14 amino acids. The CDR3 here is CASSSSGSIYEQYF. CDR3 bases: TGTGCCAGCAGCTCGAGCGGGAGTATCTACGAGCAGTACTTC.

The CDR3 is CAWASGSHAGGYTF. The CDR3 DNA reads as TGTGCCTGGGCGTCGGGATCTCACGCGGGTGGCTACACCTTC. The chain couples TRBV30 to TRBJ1-2; D ambiguous. This CDR3 has 14 amino acids. The germline V gene has CDR1 GTSNPN and CDR2 SVGIG (reference sequence). Deletions cut 5 bases from V and 7 bases from J, with 20 bases between.

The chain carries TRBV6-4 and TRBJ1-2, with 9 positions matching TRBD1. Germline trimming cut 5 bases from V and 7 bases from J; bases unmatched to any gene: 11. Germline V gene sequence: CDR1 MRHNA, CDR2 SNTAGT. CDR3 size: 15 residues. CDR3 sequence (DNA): TGTGCCAGCAGTCCGGGACAGGGCACGCGCACTGGCTACACCTTC. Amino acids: CASSPGQGTRTGYTF.

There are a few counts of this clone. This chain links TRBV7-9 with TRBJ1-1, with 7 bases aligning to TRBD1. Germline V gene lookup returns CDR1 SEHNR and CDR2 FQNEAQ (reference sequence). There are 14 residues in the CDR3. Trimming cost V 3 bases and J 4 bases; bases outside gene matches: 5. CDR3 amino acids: CASSFGTASTEAFF. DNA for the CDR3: TGTGCCAGCAGCTTCGGGACAGCCTCCACTGAAGCTTTCTTT. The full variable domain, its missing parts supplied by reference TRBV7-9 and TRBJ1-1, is DTGVSQNPRHKITKRGQNVTFRCDPISEHNRLYWYRQTLGQGPEFLTYFQNEAQLEKSRLLSDRFSAERPKGSFSTLEIQRTEQGDSAMYLCASSFGTASTEAFFGQGTRLTVV.

Written as DNA, the CDR3 is TGTGCCAGCAGCTTAGATCGCGGGGAGCTGTTTTTT. It is translated as CASSLDRGELFF. This rearrangement joins TRBV11-2 to TRBJ2-2; D is unclear. The germline CDR1 and CDR2 sequences are SGHAT and FQNNGV. The CDR3 has 12 residues. Between the trimmed V and J ends, which lost 0 bases and 7 bases, there was a span of 3 bases.

The CDR3 spells CSVVLGAQGNEQYF. The DNA for the CDR3 is TGCAGCGTTGTGTTAGGGGCACAGGGGAACGAGCAGTACTTC. J is TRBJ2-7 and V is TRBV29-1; 7 bases line up with TRBD1. Trimming at V came to 4 bases and at J to 5 bases, leaving 11 bases not matched to a gene. Germline V gene lookup returns CDR1 SQVTM and CDR2 ANQGSEA. The CDR3 extends over 14 amino acids.

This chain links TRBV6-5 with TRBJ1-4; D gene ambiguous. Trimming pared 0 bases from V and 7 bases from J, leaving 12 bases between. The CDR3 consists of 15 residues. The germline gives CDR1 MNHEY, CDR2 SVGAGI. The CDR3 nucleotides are TGTGCCAGCAGTTACTCCCCGGAGCGGGGTGAAAAACTGTTTTTT. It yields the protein CASSYSPERGEKLFF.

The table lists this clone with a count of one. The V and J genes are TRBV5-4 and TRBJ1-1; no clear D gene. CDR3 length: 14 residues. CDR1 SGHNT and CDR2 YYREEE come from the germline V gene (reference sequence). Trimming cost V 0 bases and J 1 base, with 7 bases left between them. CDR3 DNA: TGTGCCAGCAGCTTGGTGCCGAGGAACACTGAAGCTTTCTTT. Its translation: CASSLVPRNTEAFF.

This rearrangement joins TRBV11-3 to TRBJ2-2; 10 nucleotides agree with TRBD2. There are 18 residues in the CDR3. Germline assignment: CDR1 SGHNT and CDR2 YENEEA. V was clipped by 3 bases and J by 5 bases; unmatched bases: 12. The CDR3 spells CASSFKSLAGVRTGELFF. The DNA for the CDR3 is TGTGCCAGCAGCTTCAAGAGTCTAGCGGGAGTAAGAACCGGGGAGCTGTTTTTT.

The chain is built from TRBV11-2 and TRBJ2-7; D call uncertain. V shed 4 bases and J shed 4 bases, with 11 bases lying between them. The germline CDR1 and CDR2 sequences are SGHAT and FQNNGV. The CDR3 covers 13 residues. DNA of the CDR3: TGTGCCAGCAGCTCCTCGACTGAGTACGAGCAGTACTTC. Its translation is CASSSSTEYEQYF.

As DNA, the CDR3 is TGTGCCAGCAGTTACTTCGAGGGGGATTCACCCCTCCACTTT. This encodes CASSYFEGDSPLHF. The chain uses TRBV6-5 and TRBJ1-6, with a possible D match to TRBD1 (6 bases). The V end was cut by 1 base, the J end by 8 bases, with 9 bases between. The CDR3 loop spans 14 amino acids. Germline CDR1 reads MNHEY; CDR2 reads SVGAGI.

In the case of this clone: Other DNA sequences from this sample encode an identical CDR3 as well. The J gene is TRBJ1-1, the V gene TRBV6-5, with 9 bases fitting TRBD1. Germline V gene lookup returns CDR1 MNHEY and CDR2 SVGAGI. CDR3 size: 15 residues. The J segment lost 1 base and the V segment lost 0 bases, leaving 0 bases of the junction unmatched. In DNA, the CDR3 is TGTGCCAGCAGTTACTCGGGACAGGGGAACACTGAAGCTTTCTTT. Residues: CASSYSGQGNTEAFF.

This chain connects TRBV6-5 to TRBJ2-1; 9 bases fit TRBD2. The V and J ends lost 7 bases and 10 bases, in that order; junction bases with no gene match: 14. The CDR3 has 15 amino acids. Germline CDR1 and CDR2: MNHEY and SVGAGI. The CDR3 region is CASMVAGGPRQEQFF. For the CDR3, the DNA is TGTGCCAGCATGGTGGCGGGAGGGCCCCGGCAAGAGCAGTTCTTC.

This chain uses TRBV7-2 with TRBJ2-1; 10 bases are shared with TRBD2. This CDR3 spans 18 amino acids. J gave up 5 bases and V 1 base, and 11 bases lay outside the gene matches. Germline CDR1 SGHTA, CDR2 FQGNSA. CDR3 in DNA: TGTGCCAGCAGCTTAGGGCTAGCGGGAGTCGCTCGAGACAATGAGCAGTTCTTC. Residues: CASSLGLAGVARDNEQFF. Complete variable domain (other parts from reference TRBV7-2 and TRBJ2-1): GAGVSQSPSNKVTEKGKDVELRCDPISGHTALYWYRQSLGQGLEFLIYFQGNSAPDKSGLPSDRFSAERTGGSVSTLTIQRTQQEDSAVYLCASSLGLAGVARDNEQFFGPGTRLTVL.

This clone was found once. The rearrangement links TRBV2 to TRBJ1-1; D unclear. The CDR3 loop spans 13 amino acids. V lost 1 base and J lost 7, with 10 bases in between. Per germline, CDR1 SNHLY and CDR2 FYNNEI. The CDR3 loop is CASSEEYFHEAFF. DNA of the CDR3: TGTGCCAGCAGTGAAGAGTACTTTCATGAAGCTTTCTTT.

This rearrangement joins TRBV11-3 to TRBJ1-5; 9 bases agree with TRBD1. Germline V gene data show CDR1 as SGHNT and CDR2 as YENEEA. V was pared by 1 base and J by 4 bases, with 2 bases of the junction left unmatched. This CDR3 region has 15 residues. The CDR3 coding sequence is TGTGCCAGCAGCTTAGGGGGACAGGGAAATCAGCCCCAGCATTTT. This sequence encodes CASSLGGQGNQPQHF.

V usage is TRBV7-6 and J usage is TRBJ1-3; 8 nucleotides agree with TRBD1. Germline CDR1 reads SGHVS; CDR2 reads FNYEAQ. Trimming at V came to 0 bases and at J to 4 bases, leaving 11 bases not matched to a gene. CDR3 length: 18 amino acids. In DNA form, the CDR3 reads TGTGCCAGCAGCTTAGCGGCGGCAGGGGGCTTTCAGGGAAACACCATATATTTT. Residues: CASSLAAAGGFQGNTIYF. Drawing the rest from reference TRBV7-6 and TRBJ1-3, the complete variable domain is GAGVSQSPRYKVTKRGQDVALRCDPISGHVSLYWYRQALGQGPEFLTYFNYEAQQDKSGLPNDRFSAERPEGSISTLTIQRTEQRDSAMYRCASSLAAAGGFQGNTIYFGEGSWLTVV.

The CDR3 DNA follows: TGTGCCAGTAGCCACCAGGACTCAGAGCCCTACGAGCAGTACTTC. This encodes CASSHQDSEPYEQYF. V gene TRBV19 combines with J gene TRBJ2-7; a possible D gene is TRBD2 (5 bases). Trimming cost V 6 bases and J 2 bases, with 17 bases left between them. The CDR3 is made up of 15 amino acids. CDR1 and CDR2 from the germline V gene are LNHDA and SQIVND (reference sequence). The full variable domain, its missing parts supplied by reference TRBV19 and TRBJ2-7, is DGGITQSPKYLFRKEGQNVTLSCEQNLNHDAMYWYRQDPGQGLRLIYYSQIVNDFQKGDIAEGYSVSREKKESFPLTVTSAQKNPTAFYLCASSHQDSEPYEQYFGPGTRLTVT.

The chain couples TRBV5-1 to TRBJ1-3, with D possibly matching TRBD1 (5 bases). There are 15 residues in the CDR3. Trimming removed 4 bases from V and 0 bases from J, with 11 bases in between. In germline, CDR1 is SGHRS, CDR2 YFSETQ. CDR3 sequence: CASSASGDSGNTIYF. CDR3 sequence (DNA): TGCGCCAGCAGCGCTTCGGGGGACTCTGGAAACACCATATATTTT. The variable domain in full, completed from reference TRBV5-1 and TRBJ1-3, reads KAGVTQTPRYLIKTRGQQVTLSCSPISGHRSVSWYQQTPGQGLQFLFEYFSETQRNKGNFPGRFSGRQFSNSRSEMNVSTLELGDSALYLCASSASGDSGNTIYFGEGSWLTVV.

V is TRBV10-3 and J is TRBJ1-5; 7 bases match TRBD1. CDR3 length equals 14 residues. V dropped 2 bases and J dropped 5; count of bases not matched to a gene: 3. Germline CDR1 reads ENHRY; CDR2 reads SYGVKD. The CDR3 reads CAISEQGEDQPQHF. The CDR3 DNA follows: TGTGCCATCAGTGAGCAGGGGGAGGATCAGCCCCAGCATTTT.

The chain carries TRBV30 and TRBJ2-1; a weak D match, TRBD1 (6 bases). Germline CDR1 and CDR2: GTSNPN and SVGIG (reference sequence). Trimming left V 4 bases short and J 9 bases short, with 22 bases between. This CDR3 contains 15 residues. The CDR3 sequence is CAWTFQGRERGEQFF. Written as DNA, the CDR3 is TGTGCCTGGACCTTCCAGGGGAGAGAGAGGGGTGAGCAGTTCTTC.

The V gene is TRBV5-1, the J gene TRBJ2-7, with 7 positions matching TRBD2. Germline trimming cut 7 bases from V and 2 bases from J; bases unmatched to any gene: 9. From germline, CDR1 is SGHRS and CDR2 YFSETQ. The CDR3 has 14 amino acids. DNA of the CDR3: TGCGCCAGCTCTCGGGTGGGGGGGGCCTACGAGCAGTACTTC. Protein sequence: CASSRVGGAYEQYF. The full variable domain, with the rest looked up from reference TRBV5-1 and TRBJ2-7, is KAGVTQTPRYLIKTRGQQVTLSCSPISGHRSVSWYQQTPGQGLQFLFEYFSETQRNKGNFPGRFSGRQFSNSRSEMNVSTLELGDSALYLCASSRVGGAYEQYFGPGTRLTVT.